The entry below describes one T cell receptor beta chain. RNA was isolated and reverse transcribed to cDNA, the sequencing template. The protocol was immunoSEQ multiplex PCR, while the TCRdb copy is restricted to in-frame clones and leaves out a portion. The sample lists around 200,000 clones, roughly 64% occurring once. Treatment in this sample: oral pan-JAK inhibitor, 5-10 mg twice daily. These data originate in a study of CD8+ T cells in alopecia areata. Between the trimmed V and J ends, which lost 8 bases and 1 base, there was a span of 17 bases. Germline V CDR1 and CDR2: MNHEY, SVGAGI. The CDR3 is made up of 15 amino acids.

The sequence was collected from a human donor with alopecia areata. The sample in question was CD8+ T cells sorted from blood, obtained at week 24, from a patient treated with tofacitinib. The chain has TRBV6-5 and TRBJ1-1; no clear D. CDR3 amino acids: CASSCCGVSNTEAFF. The CDR3 coding sequence is TGTGCCAGCTCTTGTTGTGGGGTATCGAACACTGAAGCTTTCTTT.